This TCR beta chain was obtained from a study of neurological immune-mediated disorders. The CDR3 runs 13 residues. V was cut by 6 bases and J by 9 bases, with 15 bases left in between. TCRdb passed the 5' RACE reads through MiXCR, listing each CDR3 protein once. This sample yields 65,000 to 90,000 distinct CDR3 sequences, of which 10% are seen a single time; more than 1.5% belongs to the top ten. The table lists this clonotype with many counts. The receptor's source is a man between 40 and 49 years old in good health. V gene TRBV12-3 or TRBV12-4 combines with J gene TRBJ2-1, with a weak D call TRBD1 (5 bases). The sequenced material came from PBMCs. CDR3 residues: CASSPRVSAEQFF. The CDR3 nucleotides read TGTGCCAGCAGCCCCAGGGTGTCAGCTGAGCAGTTCTTC.